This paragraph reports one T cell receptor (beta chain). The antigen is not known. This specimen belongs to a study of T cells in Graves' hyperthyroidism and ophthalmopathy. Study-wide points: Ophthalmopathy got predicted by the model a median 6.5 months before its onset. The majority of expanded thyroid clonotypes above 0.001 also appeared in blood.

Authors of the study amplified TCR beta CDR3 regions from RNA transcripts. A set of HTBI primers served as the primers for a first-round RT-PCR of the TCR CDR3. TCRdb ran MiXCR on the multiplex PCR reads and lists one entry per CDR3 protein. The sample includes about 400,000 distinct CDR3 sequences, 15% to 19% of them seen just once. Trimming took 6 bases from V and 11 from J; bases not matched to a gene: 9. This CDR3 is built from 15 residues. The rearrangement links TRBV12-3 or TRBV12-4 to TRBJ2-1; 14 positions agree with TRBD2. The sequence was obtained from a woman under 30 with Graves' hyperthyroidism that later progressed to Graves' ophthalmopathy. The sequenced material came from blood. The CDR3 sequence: CASSVPGLAGVQQFF. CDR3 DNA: TGTGCCAGCAGCGTGCCGGGACTAGCGGGAGTACAGCAGTTCTTC.